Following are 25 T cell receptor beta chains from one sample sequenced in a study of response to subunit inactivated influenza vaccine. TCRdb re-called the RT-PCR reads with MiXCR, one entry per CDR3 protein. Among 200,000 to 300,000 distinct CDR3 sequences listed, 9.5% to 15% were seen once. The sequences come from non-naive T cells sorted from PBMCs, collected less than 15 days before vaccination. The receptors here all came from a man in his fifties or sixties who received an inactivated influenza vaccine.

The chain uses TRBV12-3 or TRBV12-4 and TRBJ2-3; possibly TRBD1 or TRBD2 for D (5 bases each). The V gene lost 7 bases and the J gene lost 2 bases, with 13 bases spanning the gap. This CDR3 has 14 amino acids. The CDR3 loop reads CASTRGGVTDTQYF. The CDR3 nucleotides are TGTGCCAGCACCCGGGGCGGAGTCACAGATACGCAGTATTTT.

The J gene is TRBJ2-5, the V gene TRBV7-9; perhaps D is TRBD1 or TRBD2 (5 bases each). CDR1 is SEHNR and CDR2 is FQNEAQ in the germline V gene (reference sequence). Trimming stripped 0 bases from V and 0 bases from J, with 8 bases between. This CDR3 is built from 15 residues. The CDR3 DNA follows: TGTGCCAGCAGCTTAGCGGGGACGGACCAAGAGACCCAGTACTTC. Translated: CASSLAGTDQETQYF.

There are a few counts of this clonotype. CDR3 protein: CSASARSNQPQHF. In DNA form, the CDR3 reads TGCAGTGCTAGCGCGCGGAGCAATCAGCCCCAGCATTTT. V gene TRBV20-1 combines with J gene TRBJ1-5; D unresolved. Deletions cut 3 bases from V and 1 base from J, with 7 bases between. Germline V lookup: CDR1 DFQATT, CDR2 SNEGSKA (reference sequence). The CDR3 totals 13 residues.

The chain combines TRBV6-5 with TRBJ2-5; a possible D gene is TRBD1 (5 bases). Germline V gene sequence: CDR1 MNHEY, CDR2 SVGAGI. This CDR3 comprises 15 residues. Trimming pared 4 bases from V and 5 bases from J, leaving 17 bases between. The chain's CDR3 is CASSSAQGGMETQYF. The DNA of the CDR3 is TGTGCCAGCAGTTCCGCGCAGGGTGGCATGGAGACCCAGTACTTC.

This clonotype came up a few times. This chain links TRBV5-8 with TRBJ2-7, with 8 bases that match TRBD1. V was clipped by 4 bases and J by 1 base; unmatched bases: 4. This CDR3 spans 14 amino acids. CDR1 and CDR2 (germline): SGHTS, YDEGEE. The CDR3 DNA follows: TGTGCCAGCAGCGCGGACAGGGCTTCCTACGAGCAGTACTTC. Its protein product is CASSADRASYEQYF.

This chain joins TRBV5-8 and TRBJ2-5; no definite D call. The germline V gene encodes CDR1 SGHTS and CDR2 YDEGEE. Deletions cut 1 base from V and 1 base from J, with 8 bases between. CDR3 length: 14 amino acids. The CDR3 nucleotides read TGTGCCAGCAGCTTGAGGTGGATCCAAGAGACCCAGTACTTC. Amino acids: CASSLRWIQETQYF.

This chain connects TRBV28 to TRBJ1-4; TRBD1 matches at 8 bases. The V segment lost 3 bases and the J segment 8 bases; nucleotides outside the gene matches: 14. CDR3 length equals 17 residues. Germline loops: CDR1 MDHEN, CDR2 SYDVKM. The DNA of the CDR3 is TGTGCCAGCAGTTTTTATGGGTCGACAGGGGAGCCGGAAAAACTGTTTTTT. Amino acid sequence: CASSFYGSTGEPEKLFF.

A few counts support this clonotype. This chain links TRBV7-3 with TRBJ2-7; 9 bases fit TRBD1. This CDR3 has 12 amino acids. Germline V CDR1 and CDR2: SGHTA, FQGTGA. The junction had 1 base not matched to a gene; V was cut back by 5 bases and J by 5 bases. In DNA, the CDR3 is TGTGCCAGCAGCACAGGGGGCCACGAGCAGTACTTC. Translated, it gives CASSTGGHEQYF. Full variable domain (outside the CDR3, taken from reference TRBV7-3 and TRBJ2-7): GAGVSQTPSNKVTEKGKYVELRCDPISGHTALYWYRQSLGQGPEFLIYFQGTGAADDSGLPNDRFFAVRPEGSVSTLKIQRTERGDSAVYLCASSTGGHEQYFGPGTRLTVT.

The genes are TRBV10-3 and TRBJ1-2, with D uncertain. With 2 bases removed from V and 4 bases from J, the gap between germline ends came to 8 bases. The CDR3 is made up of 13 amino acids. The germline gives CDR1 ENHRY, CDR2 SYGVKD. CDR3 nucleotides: TGTGCCATCAGTGAGGGCCAAATCTATGGCTACACCTTC. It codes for CAISEGQIYGYTF.

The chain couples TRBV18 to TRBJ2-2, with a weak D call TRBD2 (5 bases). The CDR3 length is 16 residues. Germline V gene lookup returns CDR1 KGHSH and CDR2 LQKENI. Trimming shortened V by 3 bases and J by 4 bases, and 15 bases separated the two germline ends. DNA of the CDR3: TGTGCCAGCTCACCTAGTGCGCCGGGGAGCACCGGGGAGCTGTTTTTT. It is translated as CASSPSAPGSTGELFF.

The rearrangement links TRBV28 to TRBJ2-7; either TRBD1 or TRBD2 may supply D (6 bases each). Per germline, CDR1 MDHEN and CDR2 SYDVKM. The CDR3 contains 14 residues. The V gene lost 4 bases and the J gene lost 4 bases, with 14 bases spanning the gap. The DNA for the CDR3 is TGTGCCAGCAGTTCTGGGGGGCTAGCGTACGAGCAGTACTTC. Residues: CASSSGGLAYEQYF. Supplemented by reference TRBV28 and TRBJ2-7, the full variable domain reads DVKVTQSSRYLVKRTGEKVFLECVQDMDHENMFWYRQDPGLGLRLIYFSYDVKMKEKGDIPEGYSVSREKKERFSLILESASTNQTSMYLCASSSGGLAYEQYFGPGTRLTVT.

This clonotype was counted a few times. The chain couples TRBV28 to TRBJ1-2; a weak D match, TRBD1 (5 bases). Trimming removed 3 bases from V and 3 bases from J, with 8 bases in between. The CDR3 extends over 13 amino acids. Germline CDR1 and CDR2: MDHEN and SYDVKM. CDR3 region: CASSFEGYYGYTF. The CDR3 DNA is TGTGCCAGCAGTTTTGAGGGGTACTATGGCTACACCTTC.

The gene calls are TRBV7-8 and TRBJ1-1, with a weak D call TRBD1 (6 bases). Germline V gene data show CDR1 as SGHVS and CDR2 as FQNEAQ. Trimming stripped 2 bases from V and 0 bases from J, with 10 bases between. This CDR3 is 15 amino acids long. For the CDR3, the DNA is TGTGCCAGCAGCTTAATTACAGGGTTGAACACTGAAGCTTTCTTT. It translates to CASSLITGLNTEAFF.

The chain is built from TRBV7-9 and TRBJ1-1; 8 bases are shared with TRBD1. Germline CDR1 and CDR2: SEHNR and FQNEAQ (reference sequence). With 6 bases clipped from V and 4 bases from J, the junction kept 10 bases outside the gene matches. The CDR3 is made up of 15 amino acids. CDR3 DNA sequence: TGTGCCAGCAGTACAGGGGGGATTCGGGGCACTGAAGCTTTCTTT. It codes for CASSTGGIRGTEAFF.

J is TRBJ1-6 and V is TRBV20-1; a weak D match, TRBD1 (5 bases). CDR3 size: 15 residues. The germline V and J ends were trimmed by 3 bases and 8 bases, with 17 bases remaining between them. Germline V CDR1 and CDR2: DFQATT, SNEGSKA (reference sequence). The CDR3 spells CSASGNGQGDSPLHF. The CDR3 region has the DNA TGCAGTGCTAGCGGTAACGGGCAGGGCGATTCACCCCTCCACTTT.

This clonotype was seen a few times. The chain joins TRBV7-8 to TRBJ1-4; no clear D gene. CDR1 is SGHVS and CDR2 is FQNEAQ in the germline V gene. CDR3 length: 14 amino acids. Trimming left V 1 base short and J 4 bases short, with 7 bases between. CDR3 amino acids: CASSLEGSNEKLFF. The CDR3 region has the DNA TGTGCCAGCAGCTTAGAAGGCAGTAATGAAAAACTGTTTTTT.

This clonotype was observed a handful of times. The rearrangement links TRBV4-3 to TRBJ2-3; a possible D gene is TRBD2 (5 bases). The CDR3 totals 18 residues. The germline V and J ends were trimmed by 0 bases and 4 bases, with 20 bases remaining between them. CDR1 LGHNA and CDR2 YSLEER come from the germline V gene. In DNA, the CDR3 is TGCGCCAGCAGCCAAGATCTTGGAGGTAGCATTGATTCAGATACGCAGTATTTT. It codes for CASSQDLGGSIDSDTQYF.

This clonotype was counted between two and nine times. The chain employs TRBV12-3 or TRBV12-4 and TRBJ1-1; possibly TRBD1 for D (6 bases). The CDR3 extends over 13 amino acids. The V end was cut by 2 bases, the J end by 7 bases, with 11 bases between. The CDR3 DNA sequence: TGTGCCAGCAGTTTATCGGGGGCCTTTGAAGCTTTCTTT. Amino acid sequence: CASSLSGAFEAFF.

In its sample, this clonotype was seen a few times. CDR3 in DNA: TGTGCCAGCAGTTTCACTGCAACTAATGAAAAACTGTTTTTT. Protein: CASSFTATNEKLFF. The chain combines TRBV6-5 with TRBJ1-4; no definite D call. This CDR3 contains 14 residues. The germline V gene has CDR1 MNHEY and CDR2 SVGAGI. With 4 bases removed from V and 0 bases from J, the gap between germline ends came to 6 bases.

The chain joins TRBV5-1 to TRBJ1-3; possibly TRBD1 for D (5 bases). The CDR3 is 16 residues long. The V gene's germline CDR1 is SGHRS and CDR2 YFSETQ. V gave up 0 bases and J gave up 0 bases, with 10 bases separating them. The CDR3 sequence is CASSLGYRSSGNTIYF. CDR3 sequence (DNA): TGCGCCAGCAGCTTGGGATACAGGAGCTCTGGAAACACCATATATTTT.

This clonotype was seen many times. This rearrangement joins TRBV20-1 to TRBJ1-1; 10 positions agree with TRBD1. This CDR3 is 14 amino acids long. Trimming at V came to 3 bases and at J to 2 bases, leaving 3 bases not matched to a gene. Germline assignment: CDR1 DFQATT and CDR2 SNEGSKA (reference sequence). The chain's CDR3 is CSARPTGGNTEAFF. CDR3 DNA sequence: TGCAGTGCTAGGCCGACAGGGGGCAACACTGAAGCTTTCTTT.

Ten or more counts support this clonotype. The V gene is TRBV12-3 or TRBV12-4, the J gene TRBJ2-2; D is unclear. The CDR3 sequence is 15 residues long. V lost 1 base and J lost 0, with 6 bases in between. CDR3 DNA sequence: TGTGCCAGCAGTTTAGGGATGGCGAACACCGGGGAGCTGTTTTTT. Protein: CASSLGMANTGELFF.

CDR3 bases: TGTGCCAGCTCACCGGGGGCGCCTGGGGCCAACGTCCTGACTTTC. Its protein product is CASSPGAPGANVLTF. The V gene is TRBV18, the J gene TRBJ2-6; D possibly corresponds to TRBD1 (6 bases). Looked up from germline, CDR1 is KGHSH and CDR2 is LQKENI. This CDR3 spans 15 amino acids. The V gene lost 3 bases and the J gene lost 2 bases, with 8 bases spanning the gap.

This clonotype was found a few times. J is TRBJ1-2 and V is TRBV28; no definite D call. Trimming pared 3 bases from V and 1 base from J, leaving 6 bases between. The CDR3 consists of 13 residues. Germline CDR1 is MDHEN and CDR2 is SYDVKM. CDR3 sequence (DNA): TGTGCCAGCAGTTTTGGCAATAACTATGGCTACACCTTC. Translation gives CASSFGNNYGYTF.

DNA for the CDR3: TGCGCCAGCAGCCCGGAACTAGCGGGCACAGATACGCAGTATTTT. As protein: CASSPELAGTDTQYF. This chain uses TRBV5-1 with TRBJ2-3, with 8 bases aligning to TRBD2. The length of the CDR3 is 15 residues. With V trimmed by 4 bases and J by 1 base, 5 bases remained unmatched. Germline V gene sequence: CDR1 SGHRS, CDR2 YFSETQ.